This T cell receptor (beta chain) came from a study of blood T cell repertoires in COVID-19. Germline V gene sequence: CDR1 GTSNPN, CDR2 SVGIG (reference sequence). The ends lost 4 bases at V and 5 bases at J; junction bases unmatched: 8. CDR3 length: 15 residues. Generated by immunoSEQ multiplex PCR, the TCRdb table keeps only in-frame clones and is missing some. The sample yields about 410,000 clones, 86% seen once. Sample: peripheral blood. This sequence originates from a woman aged 25 to 39 with active or convalescent COVID-19. V is TRBV30 and J is TRBJ2-2; 9 nucleotides agree with TRBD2. The CDR3: CAWTVAGVVTGELFF. The CDR3 DNA reads TGTGCCTGGACGGTAGCGGGAGTTGTAACCGGGGAGCTGTTTTTT.